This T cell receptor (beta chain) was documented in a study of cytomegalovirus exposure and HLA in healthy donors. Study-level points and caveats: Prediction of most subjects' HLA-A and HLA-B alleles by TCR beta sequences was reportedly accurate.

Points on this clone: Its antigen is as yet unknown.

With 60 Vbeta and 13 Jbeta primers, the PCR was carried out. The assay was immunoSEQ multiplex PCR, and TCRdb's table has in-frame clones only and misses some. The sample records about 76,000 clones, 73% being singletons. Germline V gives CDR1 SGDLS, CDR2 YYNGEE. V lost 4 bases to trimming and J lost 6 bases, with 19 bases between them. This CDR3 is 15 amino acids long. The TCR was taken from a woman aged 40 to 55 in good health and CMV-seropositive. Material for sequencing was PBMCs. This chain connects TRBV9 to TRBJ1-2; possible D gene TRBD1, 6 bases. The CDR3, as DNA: TGTGCCAGCAGCTCGTTAGGGGGGGCGCGAGATGGCTACACCTTC. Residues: CASSSLGGARDGYTF.